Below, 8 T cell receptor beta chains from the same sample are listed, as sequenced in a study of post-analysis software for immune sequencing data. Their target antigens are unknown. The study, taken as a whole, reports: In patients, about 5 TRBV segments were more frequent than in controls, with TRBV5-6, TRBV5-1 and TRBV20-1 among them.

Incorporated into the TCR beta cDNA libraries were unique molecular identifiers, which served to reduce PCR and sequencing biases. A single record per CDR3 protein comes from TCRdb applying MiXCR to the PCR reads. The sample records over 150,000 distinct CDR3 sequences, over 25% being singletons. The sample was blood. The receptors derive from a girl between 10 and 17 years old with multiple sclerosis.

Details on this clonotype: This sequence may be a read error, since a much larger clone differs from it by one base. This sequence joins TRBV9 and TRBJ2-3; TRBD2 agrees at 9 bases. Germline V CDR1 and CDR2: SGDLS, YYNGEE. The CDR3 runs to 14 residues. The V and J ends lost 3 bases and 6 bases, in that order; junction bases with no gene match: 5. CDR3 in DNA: TGTGCCAGCAGCGGAGAGCGGGAGGTGGATACGCAGTATTTT. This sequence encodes CASSGEREVDTQYF.

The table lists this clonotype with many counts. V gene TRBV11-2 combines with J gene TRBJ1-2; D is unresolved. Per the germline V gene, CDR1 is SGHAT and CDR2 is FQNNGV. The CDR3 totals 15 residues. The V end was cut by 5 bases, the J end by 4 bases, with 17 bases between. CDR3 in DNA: TGTGCCAGCAGCCCTGGTGGGGTTTTCTCCTATGGCTACACCTTC. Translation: CASSPGGVFSYGYTF.

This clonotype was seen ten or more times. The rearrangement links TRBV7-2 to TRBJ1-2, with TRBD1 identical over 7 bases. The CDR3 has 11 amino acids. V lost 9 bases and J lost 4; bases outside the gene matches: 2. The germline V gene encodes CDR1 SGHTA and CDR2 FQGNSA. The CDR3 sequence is CASSGGYGYTF. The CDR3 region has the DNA TGTGCCAGTTCAGGGGGCTATGGCTACACCTTC.

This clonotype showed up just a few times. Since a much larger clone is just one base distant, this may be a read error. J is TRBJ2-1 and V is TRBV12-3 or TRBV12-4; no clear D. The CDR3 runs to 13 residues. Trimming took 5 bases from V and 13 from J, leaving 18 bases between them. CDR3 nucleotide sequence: TGTGCCAGCAGTATCCCACCCTACGAGACCCAGTTCTTC. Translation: CASSIPPYETQFF.

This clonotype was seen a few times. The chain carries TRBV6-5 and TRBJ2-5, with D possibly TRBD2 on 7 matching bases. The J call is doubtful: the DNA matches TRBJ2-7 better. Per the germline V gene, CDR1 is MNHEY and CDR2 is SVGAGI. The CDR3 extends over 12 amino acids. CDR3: CASSRGGVEQYF. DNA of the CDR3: TGTGCCAGCAGCAGGGGAGGGGTCGAGCAGTACTTC.

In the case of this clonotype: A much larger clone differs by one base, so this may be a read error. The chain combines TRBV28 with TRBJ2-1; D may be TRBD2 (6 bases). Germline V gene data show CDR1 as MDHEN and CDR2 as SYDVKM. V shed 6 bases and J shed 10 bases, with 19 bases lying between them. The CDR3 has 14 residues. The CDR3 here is CASSRGGGLYEQFF. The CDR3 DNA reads TGTGCCAGCAGCCGGGGTGGGGGACTCTACGAGCAGTTCTTC.

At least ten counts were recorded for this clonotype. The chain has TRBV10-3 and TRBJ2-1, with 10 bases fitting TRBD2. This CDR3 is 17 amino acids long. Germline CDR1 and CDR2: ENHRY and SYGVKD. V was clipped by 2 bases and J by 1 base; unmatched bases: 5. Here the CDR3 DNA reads TGTGCCATCAGTGAGGATCTAGCGGGAGCATCCTACAATGAGCAGTTCTTC. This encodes CAISEDLAGASYNEQFF.

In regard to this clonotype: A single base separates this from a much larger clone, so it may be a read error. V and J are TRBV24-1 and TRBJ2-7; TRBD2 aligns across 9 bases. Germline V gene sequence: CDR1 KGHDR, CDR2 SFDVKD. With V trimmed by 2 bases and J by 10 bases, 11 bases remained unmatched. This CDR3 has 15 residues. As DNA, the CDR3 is TGTGCCACCAGTGATTGGATAGCGGGAGAAGAGTCCCAGTACTTC. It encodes CATSDWIAGEESQYF.